This record concerns one T cell receptor (beta chain) sequence. This entry comes from a study of OX40 agonist ivuxolimab in advanced cancers. Germline CDR1 reads MDHEN; CDR2 reads SYDVKM. The V end was cut by 8 bases, the J end by 6 bases, with 8 bases between. This CDR3 has 11 residues. Using immunoSEQ multiplex PCR, the repertoire was profiled, and TCRdb retains in-frame clones only, with some absent. The repertoire holds 90,000 to 100,000 clones, with around 85% as singletons. Sequences were derived from CD4+ or CD8+ T cells sorted from blood, sampled in a trial of the OX40 agonist ivuxolimab. The chain joins TRBV28 to TRBJ1-5; D gene uncertain. This clonotype was obtained from an adult with an advanced solid tumor such as melanoma, head and neck, liver or kidney cancer. The CDR3 sequence: CASGRSQPQHF. In DNA form, the CDR3 reads TGTGCCAGCGGTAGGAGTCAGCCCCAGCATTTT.